One sample yielded the 27 T cell receptor beta chains listed below, sequenced in a study of blood T cell repertoires in COVID-19. Generated by immunoSEQ multiplex PCR, the TCRdb table keeps only in-frame clones and is missing some. The sample has some 150,000 clones, approximately 85% seen once. Sequencing was done on a sample of peripheral blood. The receptors originated from a man in his fifties or sixties who had recovered from COVID-19.

This clone turned up a few times. This chain joins TRBV7-9 and TRBJ2-1; possibly TRBD2 for D (6 bases). Trimming pared 3 bases from V and 10 bases from J, leaving 19 bases between. Germline CDR1 SEHNR, CDR2 FQNEAQ (reference sequence). The CDR3 is 15 amino acids. The CDR3 DNA reads as TGTGCCAGCAGCTTCGATGCGGGGTCGTGGTCGGAGCAGTTCTTC. Translated: CASSFDAGSWSEQFF. The complete variable domain, with remaining parts taken from reference TRBV7-9 and TRBJ2-1, reads DTGVSQNPRHKITKRGQNVTFRCDPISEHNRLYWYRQTLGQGPEFLTYFQNEAQLEKSRLLSDRFSAERPKGSFSTLEIQRTEQGDSAMYLCASSFDAGSWSEQFFGPGTRLTVL.

The chain uses TRBV6-5 and TRBJ2-7; 7 bases are a match to TRBD1. V lost 6 bases to trimming and J lost 2 bases; unmatched junction nucleotides: 10. Germline V gene lookup returns CDR1 MNHEY and CDR2 SVGAGI. CDR3 length equals 15 residues. The CDR3 bases are TGTGCCAGCAGCCTACAGGGGTATGGAACCTACGAGCAGTACTTC. Amino acids: CASSLQGYGTYEQYF.

The J gene is TRBJ2-4, the V gene TRBV9, with TRBD2 matching over 8 bases. The germline V gene has CDR1 SGDLS and CDR2 YYNGEE. V gave up 3 bases and J gave up 0 bases; unmatched junction bases: 8. This CDR3 comprises 17 residues. CDR3 protein: CASSEGRGGGAKNIQYF. Here the CDR3 DNA reads TGTGCCAGCAGCGAAGGTCGGGGGGGCGGAGCCAAAAACATTCAGTACTTC.

The J gene is TRBJ1-1, the V gene TRBV27; TRBD1 matches at 10 bases. Germline assignment: CDR1 MNHEY and CDR2 SMNVEV (reference sequence). V shed 5 bases, J shed 5 bases, and the junction held 11 bases outside the gene matches. The CDR3 contains 16 residues. CDR3 sequence reads: CASSPHGRQGATEAFF. CDR3 in DNA: TGTGCCAGCAGTCCACACGGGAGACAGGGGGCAACTGAAGCTTTCTTT.

This chain links TRBV7-8 with TRBJ1-1; D uncertain. V was shortened by 6 bases and J by 1 base, with 15 bases between the two germline ends. The CDR3 loop spans 15 amino acids. Germline-derived CDR1 and CDR2 are SGHVS and FQNEAQ. The CDR3 DNA is TGTGCCAGCAGTACTCGCGACGGAGAGAACACTGAAGCTTTCTTT. It specifies CASSTRDGENTEAFF.

The chain uses TRBV19 and TRBJ1-2; D gene uncertain. V lost 3 bases and J 0 bases, leaving 8 bases between the germline ends. CDR3 length: 14 residues. Per the germline V gene, CDR1 is LNHDA and CDR2 is SQIVND (reference sequence). CDR3 nucleotide sequence: TGTGCCAGTAGTATCGGGAGAGCTAACTATGGCTACACCTTC. Its protein is CASSIGRANYGYTF.

The rearrangement uses TRBV13 and TRBJ2-7; a weak D match, TRBD1 (6 bases). Trimming took off 5 bases at V and 3 bases at J, with 17 bases between the two ends. Germline V gene lookup returns CDR1 PRHDT and CDR2 FYEKMQ (reference sequence). The CDR3 sequence is 15 residues long. CDR3 nucleotide sequence: TGTGCCAGCAGCCAAAGTGGCGGACAGCTCTACGAGCAGTACTTC. Translating it yields CASSQSGGQLYEQYF.

CDR3 sequence reads: CASSLGLAGDQETQYF. CDR3 nucleotide sequence: TGTGCCAGCAGTCTGGGACTAGCGGGGGACCAAGAGACCCAGTACTTC. V gene TRBV3-1 (or the pseudogene TRBV3-2) combines with J gene TRBJ2-5; 14 nucleotides line up with TRBD2. The CDR3 has 16 amino acids. Germline-derived CDR1 and CDR2 are LGHDT and YNNKEL (reference sequence). The V segment lost 6 bases and the J segment 0 bases; nucleotides outside the gene matches: 3.

V gene TRBV19 combines with J gene TRBJ2-7; the D gene is possibly TRBD2 (5 bases). The CDR3 consists of 14 residues. The germline V gene has CDR1 LNHDA and CDR2 SQIVND (reference sequence). V was clipped by 5 bases and J by 3 bases, with 14 bases between them. CDR3 region: CASSFRGPNYEQYF. For the CDR3, the DNA is TGTGCCAGTAGTTTCCGGGGTCCCAACTACGAGCAGTACTTC.

V is TRBV9 and J is TRBJ1-3; TRBD1 might be the D (5 bases). This CDR3 comprises 15 residues. CDR1 SGDLS and CDR2 YYNGEE come from the germline V gene. The V and J ends lost 3 bases and 0 bases respectively, with 10 bases between them. The CDR3: CASSATGYSGNTIYF. CDR3 coding DNA: TGTGCCAGCAGCGCCACAGGTTACTCTGGAAACACCATATATTTT.

The rearrangement joins TRBV14 to TRBJ2-5; 8 nucleotides line up with TRBD1. This CDR3 is built from 15 residues. The germline CDR1 and CDR2 sequences are SGHDN and FVKESK. V lost 2 bases to trimming and J lost 6 bases; unmatched junction nucleotides: 8. The DNA of the CDR3 is TGTGCCAGCAGCCAACAGGGGGCGGTCGGAAAGACCCAGTACTTC. The encoded protein is CASSQQGAVGKTQYF.

The chain is built from TRBV5-6 and TRBJ2-7, with unresolved D. The germline gives CDR1 SGHDT, CDR2 YYEEEE. V was shortened by 2 bases and J by 3 bases, with 6 bases between the two germline ends. This CDR3 has 12 amino acids. CDR3 sequence: CASSFSGYEQYF. The CDR3 DNA reads TGTGCCAGCAGCTTTTCAGGCTACGAGCAGTACTTC.

V usage is TRBV18 and J usage is TRBJ2-7, with 10 nucleotides matching TRBD2. The CDR3 loop spans 16 amino acids. The V and J ends lost 4 bases and 4 bases, in that order; junction bases with no gene match: 10. Germline V gene data show CDR1 as KGHSH and CDR2 as LQKENI. This CDR3 is CASSRPLAGGSYEQYF. DNA of the CDR3: TGTGCCAGCTCACGTCCCTTAGCGGGGGGATCTTACGAGCAGTACTTC.

The V and J genes are TRBV24-1 and TRBJ1-2, with a tentative D call TRBD1 (6 bases). The CDR3 loop spans 17 amino acids. Deletions cut 2 bases from V and 0 bases from J, with 15 bases between. Looked up from germline, CDR1 is KGHDR and CDR2 is SFDVKD. CDR3 in amino acids: CATSDSGTLTANYGYTF. For the CDR3, the DNA is TGTGCCACCAGTGATTCCGGGACACTAACAGCTAACTATGGCTACACCTTC.

The chain is built from TRBV7-8 and TRBJ2-2; D is uncertain. This CDR3 is 17 amino acids long. V was trimmed by 6 bases and J by 5 bases, leaving 22 bases between them. Germline V gene data show CDR1 as SGHVS and CDR2 as FQNEAQ. In DNA, the CDR3 is TGTGCCAGCAGTTCCCGACAAATCCCATCGACGACCGGGGAGCTGTTTTTT. It yields the protein CASSSRQIPSTTGELFF.

The chain couples TRBV13 to TRBJ1-2; 8 nucleotides match TRBD1. This CDR3 comprises 17 residues. V lost 2 bases and J lost 6; bases outside the gene matches: 14. Germline loops: CDR1 PRHDT, CDR2 FYEKMQ (reference sequence). The CDR3 DNA follows: TGTGCCAGCAGCTTACTGGTAGCGAACAGGGGGAACCATGGCTACACCTTC. Translating gives CASSLLVANRGNHGYTF.

This chain joins TRBV11-2 and TRBJ2-4; 11 bases are a match to TRBD1. The CDR3 sequence is 16 residues long. CDR1 and CDR2 (germline): SGHAT, FQNNGV. Trimming removed 3 bases from V and 6 bases from J; junction bases left unmatched: 7. The CDR3 region is CASSFRTGGARNIQYF. The CDR3 DNA is TGTGCCAGCAGCTTCCGGACAGGGGGCGCGAGAAACATTCAGTACTTC.

The rearrangement uses TRBV7-3 and TRBJ2-3; 11 positions match TRBD2. Germline CDR1 reads SGHTA; CDR2 reads FQGTGA. The CDR3 spans 18 residues. V trimming: 2 bases; J trimming: 0 bases; junction bases outside the gene matches: 7. CDR3 residues: CASSLQASGGFSTDTQYF. The CDR3 DNA reads TGTGCCAGCAGCTTACAGGCTAGCGGGGGGTTTAGCACAGATACGCAGTATTTT. Full variable domain (rest looked up from reference TRBV7-3 and TRBJ2-3): GAGVSQTPSNKVTEKGKYVELRCDPISGHTALYWYRQSLGQGPEFLIYFQGTGAADDSGLPNDRFFAVRPEGSVSTLKIQRTERGDSAVYLCASSLQASGGFSTDTQYFGPGTRLTVL.

This clone has just a few counts. The chain couples TRBV14 to TRBJ2-5; D is perhaps TRBD1 (6 bases). V lost 2 bases and J lost 5, with 15 bases in between. Germline CDR1 SGHDN, CDR2 FVKESK. CDR3 size: 15 residues. The CDR3 loop reads CASSQQGWREETQYF. CDR3 nucleotide sequence: TGTGCCAGCAGCCAACAGGGGTGGCGAGAGGAGACCCAGTACTTC.

The chain combines TRBV5-1 with TRBJ2-4; 8 bases match TRBD1. Germline lookup yields CDR1 SGHRS and CDR2 YFSETQ. There are 14 residues in the CDR3. Germline trimming cut 4 bases from V and 5 bases from J; bases unmatched to any gene: 5. The CDR3 coding sequence is TGCGCCAGCAGCCAGGGGGCAGGCGAAAACATTCAGTACTTC. This gives the protein CASSQGAGENIQYF.

This chain links TRBV20-1 with TRBJ1-5; tentative D call: TRBD1 (6 bases). The V gene's germline CDR1 is DFQATT and CDR2 SNEGSKA (reference sequence). The CDR3 covers 14 residues. Trimming pared 3 bases from V and 6 bases from J, leaving 15 bases between. DNA for the CDR3: TGCAGTGCTAGTTCGGGGGGCGGCTTTCAGCCCCAGCATTTT. It translates to CSASSGGGFQPQHF.

This clone was seen a few times. V gene TRBV20-1 combines with J gene TRBJ1-5; 9 bases agree with TRBD1. Germline V gene data show CDR1 as DFQATT and CDR2 as SNEGSKA (reference sequence). Trimming took 3 bases from V and 4 from J; bases not matched to a gene: 7. The CDR3 is 15 residues long. Here the CDR3 DNA reads TGCAGTGCTAGTAGCGGGACAGGGCGTAATCAGCCCCAGCATTTT. It specifies CSASSGTGRNQPQHF.

This clone was seen a few times. V is TRBV5-5 and J is TRBJ2-1, with TRBD2 matching over 12 bases. Trimming took 5 bases from V and 5 from J; bases not matched to a gene: 14. The CDR3 is 18 amino acids. CDR1 is SGHKS, CDR2 YYEKEE, per germline (reference sequence). The CDR3 protein is CASRPASGGAEGHNEQFF. CDR3 in DNA: TGTGCCAGCAGACCGGCTAGCGGGGGGGCCGAGGGGCACAATGAGCAGTTCTTC.

This clone was seen repeatedly, ten times or more. The chain joins TRBV6-2 or TRBV6-3 to TRBJ1-1; a possible D gene is TRBD1 (6 bases). The V end was cut by 4 bases, the J end by 1 base, with 19 bases between. From germline, CDR1 is MNHEY and CDR2 SVGEGT. The CDR3 extends over 17 amino acids. The CDR3: CASSSPRGPRTNTEAFF. The CDR3 nucleotides read TGTGCCAGCAGTTCCCCGCGGGGGCCTCGCACGAACACTGAAGCTTTCTTT.

V gene TRBV7-3 combines with J gene TRBJ2-1; possible D gene TRBD2, 5 bases. The V gene lost 5 bases and the J gene lost 8 bases, with 13 bases spanning the gap. The CDR3 runs 13 residues. From germline, CDR1 is SGHTA and CDR2 FQGTGA. In DNA, the CDR3 is TGTGCCAGCAGCGCCCTTACTAGGGATGAGCAGTTCTTC. It translates to CASSALTRDEQFF. The full variable domain, rest sourced from reference TRBV7-3 and TRBJ2-1, is GAGVSQTPSNKVTEKGKYVELRCDPISGHTALYWYRQSLGQGPEFLIYFQGTGAADDSGLPNDRFFAVRPEGSVSTLKIQRTERGDSAVYLCASSALTRDEQFFGPGTRLTVL.

This clone was seen just once. This chain links TRBV4-2 with TRBJ2-3; 9 bases map to TRBD2. Losses at the gene ends were 0 bases for V and 1 base for J; bases not matched to a gene: 5. The CDR3 extends over 17 amino acids. CDR1 is LGHNA and CDR2 is YNFKEQ in the germline V gene. This CDR3 is CASSQEGGGVRTDTQYF. The CDR3 DNA sequence: TGTGCCAGCAGCCAAGAAGGCGGGGGGGTACGCACAGATACGCAGTATTTT.

The chain combines TRBV19 with TRBJ2-2; 9 nucleotides align to TRBD1. With 9 bases clipped from V and 6 bases from J, the junction kept 5 bases outside the gene matches. CDR1 is LNHDA, CDR2 SQIVND, per germline (reference sequence). The CDR3 is made up of 13 amino acids. DNA for the CDR3: TGTGCCAGCGGCGGGACAGGGTCCGGGGAGCTGTTTTTT. Encoded protein: CASGGTGSGELFF.